These 31 T cell receptor beta chains originate from one sample sequenced in a study of T cells expressing NK-cell markers. With the 5' RACE reads reprocessed, TCRdb shows one record per CDR3 protein and no DNA. The record lists some 600,000 distinct CDR3 sequences, of which the ten most abundant hold under 4.5%. Sample: blood T cells: a sorted CD56 or NKG2C T cell subset, CD4+ or CD8+ T cells, or bulk PBMC T cells (not recorded which). The receptors come from a man aged 18 to 29 in good health.

The CDR3 sequence is CASSLGFVGAGGPYEQYF. The chain links TRBV7-6 to TRBJ2-7; TCRdb calls TRBD1, which cannot be checked without DNA. There are 18 residues in the CDR3. Germline loops: CDR1 SGHVS, CDR2 FNYEAQ.

V and J are TRBV6-1 and TRBJ1-3. Germline V gene sequence: CDR1 MNHNS, CDR2 SASEGT. This CDR3 is built from 16 residues. The CDR3 sequence: CASDGGRQYSGNTIYF.

The genes are TRBV2 and TRBJ2-2; TCRdb designates TRBD2, a call that cannot be tested without DNA. CDR1 and CDR2 (germline): SNHLY, FYNNEI. The CDR3 has 12 residues. The chain's CDR3 is CASMEGMGQLFF.

This chain joins TRBV6-5 and TRBJ2-2; TCRdb's D call, TRBD1, is unchecked because there is no DNA. This CDR3 region has 12 residues. Germline values: CDR1 MNHEY, CDR2 SVGAGI. CDR3 sequence reads: CASARVAGELFF.

The chain has TRBV4-1 and TRBJ2-5; the TRBD1 assignment by TCRdb is unverifiable without DNA. Germline CDR1 reads MGHRA; CDR2 reads YSYEKL. This CDR3 has 15 amino acids. The CDR3 reads CASSAATGLEETQYF.

The chain employs TRBV14 and TRBJ1-1; the D gene TCRdb calls, TRBD1, cannot be checked with no DNA. CDR3 size: 13 residues. Per the germline V gene, CDR1 is SGHDN and CDR2 is FVKESK. The CDR3 sequence is CASSPEGRSEAFF.

The V call is TRBV20-1, the J call TRBJ2-3; the D call of TRBD2 rests on TCRdb alone, since no DNA is present to check it. This CDR3 is 15 amino acids long. CDR1 DFQATT and CDR2 SNEGSKA come from the germline V gene (reference sequence). The chain's CDR3 is CSATPSGLRTDTQYF.

V and J are TRBV7-9 and TRBJ2-2. Germline lookup yields CDR1 SEHNR and CDR2 FQNEAQ (reference sequence). The CDR3 runs to 15 residues. CDR3 in amino acids: CASSNQIANTGELFF.

CDR3: CASSLTLGTSGTQFF. The V gene is TRBV7-9, the J gene TRBJ2-1; the D gene TCRdb calls, TRBD2, cannot be checked with no DNA. There are 15 residues in the CDR3. Germline CDR1 is SEHNR and CDR2 is FQNEAQ (reference sequence).

The CDR3 sequence is CASSQRLAGNDEQFF. The J gene is TRBJ2-1, the V gene TRBV4-2; TCRdb's D gene call, TRBD2, goes unchecked for lack of DNA. CDR3 size: 15 residues. Germline V gene sequence: CDR1 LGHNA, CDR2 YNFKEQ.

The V gene is TRBV2, the J gene TRBJ2-3; as DNA is missing, the TRBD2 call by TCRdb cannot be tested. Germline V lookup: CDR1 SNHLY, CDR2 FYNNEI. The CDR3 is 17 residues long. CDR3 region: CASNSRGSNLGTDTQYF.

The chain links TRBV10-3 to TRBJ2-1; the D call from TCRdb, TRBD2, cannot be confirmed without DNA. This CDR3 is built from 14 residues. CDR1 is ENHRY, CDR2 SYGVKD, per germline. CDR3 loop: CAISPSGGYNEQFF.

This rearrangement joins TRBV20-1 to TRBJ2-2. The CDR3 is 15 residues long. CDR1 and CDR2 from the germline V gene are DFQATT and SNEGSKA (reference sequence). This chain's CDR3 is CSARDLGVYTGELFF.

J is TRBJ2-1 and V is TRBV10-3; TCRdb designates TRBD1, a call that cannot be tested without DNA. The germline V gene encodes CDR1 ENHRY and CDR2 SYGVKD. The CDR3 covers 13 residues. The CDR3 is CAIRGQGLNEQFF.

The gene calls are TRBV29-1 and TRBJ2-1; the TRBD2 assignment by TCRdb is unverifiable without DNA. This CDR3 spans 15 amino acids. The germline V gene encodes CDR1 SQVTM and CDR2 ANQGSEA. The CDR3 region is CSVEGGLEHVNEQFF.

The chain couples TRBV7-2 to TRBJ2-5; TCRdb outputs TRBD1, but without DNA this stays unchecked. From germline, CDR1 is SGHTA and CDR2 FQGNSA. CDR3 length equals 16 residues. CDR3 in amino acids: CASSLDRSGGRETQYF.

The V call is TRBV29-1, the J call TRBJ2-3; TCRdb designates TRBD2, a call that cannot be tested without DNA. This CDR3 contains 14 residues. In germline, CDR1 is SQVTM, CDR2 ANQGSEA. The CDR3 loop reads CSTRTSGRTDTQYF.

The rearrangement uses TRBV7-2 and TRBJ2-3; TCRdb proposes TRBD2, but this gene call is untestable without DNA. The CDR3 has 17 amino acids. Germline CDR1 reads SGHTA; CDR2 reads FQGNSA. This CDR3 is CASSLGYAGSSTDTQYF.

The chain recombines TRBV9 with TRBJ2-5; without DNA, the TCRdb call of TRBD1 cannot be checked. Looked up from germline, CDR1 is SGDLS and CDR2 is YYNGEE. This CDR3 has 17 amino acids. The CDR3 spells CASSVPDRGDLQETQYF. The entire variable domain, with the rest obtained from reference TRBV9 and TRBJ2-5, is as follows: DSGVTQTPKHLITATGQRVTLRCSPRSGDLSVYWYQQSLDQGLQFLIQYYNGEERAKGNILERFSAQQFPDLHSELNLSSLELGDSALYFCASSVPDRGDLQETQYFGPGTRLLVL.

The V and J genes are TRBV6-5 and TRBJ2-1; the TCRdb call, TRBD2, lacks DNA for checking. Germline-derived CDR1 and CDR2 are MNHEY and SVGAGI. The CDR3 totals 20 residues. This chain's CDR3 is CASSLKSGLAGMSSYNEQFF.

This chain uses TRBV15 with TRBJ1-1; absent DNA, TCRdb's TRBD1 call cannot be checked. CDR3 length equals 15 residues. From germline, CDR1 is LNHNV and CDR2 YYDKDF (reference sequence). The CDR3 sequence is CATSRDRVQGTEAFF.

The chain has TRBV7-7 and TRBJ2-5; without DNA, the TCRdb call of TRBD2 cannot be checked. The germline gives CDR1 SSHAT, CDR2 FNYEAQ (reference sequence). CDR3 length equals 13 residues. This chain's CDR3 is CASSRTSDSTQYF.

The chain recombines TRBV29-1 with TRBJ1-4; TCRdb's assignment of TRBD1 cannot be checked, as there is no DNA. The CDR3 is made up of 17 amino acids. Looked up from germline, CDR1 is SQVTM and CDR2 is ANQGSEA. The CDR3 is CSVKIPGAGSMFGKLFF.

The chain employs TRBV12-3 or TRBV12-4 and TRBJ1-1. CDR3 length equals 11 residues. The CDR3: CASRKTGRAFF.

The rearrangement uses TRBV5-6 and TRBJ2-1; TCRdb names TRBD2, which stays unverified in the absence of DNA. Germline CDR1 reads SGHDT; CDR2 reads YYEEEE. This CDR3 is 16 amino acids long. The CDR3 protein is CASSLGPGLSFNEQFF.

This rearrangement joins TRBV2 to TRBJ2-1; TCRdb reports TRBD2, a call that lacks DNA to check it against. CDR3 length: 16 residues. Germline V lookup: CDR1 SNHLY, CDR2 FYNNEI. This CDR3 is CASSDWGLPPSNEQFF.

The V and J genes are TRBV5-1 and TRBJ2-7. The CDR3 loop spans 13 amino acids. Germline V gene sequence: CDR1 SGHRS, CDR2 YFSETQ. CDR3 protein: CASSLRLNYEQYF.

The chain couples TRBV7-9 to TRBJ2-7; TCRdb names TRBD2, which stays unverified in the absence of DNA. Looked up from germline, CDR1 is SEHNR and CDR2 is FQNEAQ (reference sequence). This CDR3 has 16 residues. This CDR3 is CASSLRLEGTSYEQYF.

The chain employs TRBV20-1 and TRBJ2-1; the D call from TCRdb, TRBD2, cannot be confirmed without DNA. Germline V gives CDR1 DFQATT, CDR2 SNEGSKA (reference sequence). The CDR3 sequence is 15 residues long. CDR3: CSSQAGRLSYNEQFF.

The chain uses TRBV5-4 and TRBJ2-7; the TCRdb call, TRBD2, lacks DNA for checking. CDR1 and CDR2 (germline): SGHNT, YYREEE (reference sequence). CDR3 length: 15 residues. The CDR3 protein is CASSIASGRASEQYF.

V usage is TRBV4-2 and J usage is TRBJ2-3; the TCRdb call, TRBD2, lacks DNA for checking. The germline V gene has CDR1 LGHNA and CDR2 YNFKEQ. The CDR3 loop spans 16 amino acids. Here the CDR3 reads CASSQDWSELPDTQYF.